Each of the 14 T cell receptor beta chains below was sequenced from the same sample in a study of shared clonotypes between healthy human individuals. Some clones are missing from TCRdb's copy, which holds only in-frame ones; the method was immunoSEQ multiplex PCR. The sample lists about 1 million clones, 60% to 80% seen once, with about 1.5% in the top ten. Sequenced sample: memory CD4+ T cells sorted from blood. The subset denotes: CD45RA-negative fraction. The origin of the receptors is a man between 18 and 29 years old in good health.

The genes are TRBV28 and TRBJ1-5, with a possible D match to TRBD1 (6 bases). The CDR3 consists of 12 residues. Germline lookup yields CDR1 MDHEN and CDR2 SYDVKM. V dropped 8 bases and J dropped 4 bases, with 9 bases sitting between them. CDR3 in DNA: TGTGCCAGCGGACAGTCAAATCAGCCCCAGCATTTT. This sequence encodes CASGQSNQPQHF.

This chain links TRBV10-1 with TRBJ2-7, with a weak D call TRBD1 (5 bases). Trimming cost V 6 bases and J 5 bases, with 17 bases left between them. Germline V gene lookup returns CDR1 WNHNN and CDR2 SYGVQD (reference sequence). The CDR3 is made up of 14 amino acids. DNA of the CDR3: TGCGCCAGCAGCGCAGGGCCCTTGGTCGACGAGCAGTACTTC. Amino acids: CASSAGPLVDEQYF.

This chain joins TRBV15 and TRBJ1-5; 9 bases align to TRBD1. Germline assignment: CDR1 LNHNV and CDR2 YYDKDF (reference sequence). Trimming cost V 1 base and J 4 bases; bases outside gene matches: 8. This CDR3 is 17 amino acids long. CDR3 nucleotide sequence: TGTGCCACCAGCAGAGTAGGGACAGGGACAATAAATCAGCCCCAGCATTTT. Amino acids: CATSRVGTGTINQPQHF.

In nucleotides, the CDR3 is TGTGCCTGGAGTCAAGCGGGAGCCAAAGATACGCAGTATTTT. Amino acids: CAWSQAGAKDTQYF. J is TRBJ2-3 and V is TRBV30, with 8 bases identical to TRBD2. Germline CDR1 GTSNPN, CDR2 SVGIG (reference sequence). This CDR3 comprises 14 residues. V shed 2 bases, J shed 5 bases, and the junction held 6 bases outside the gene matches.

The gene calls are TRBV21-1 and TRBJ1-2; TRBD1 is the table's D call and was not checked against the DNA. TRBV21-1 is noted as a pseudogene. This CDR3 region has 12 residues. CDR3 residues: CASSNTGYGYTF. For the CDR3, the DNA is TGTGCCAGCAGCAATACAGGGTATGGCTACACCTTC.

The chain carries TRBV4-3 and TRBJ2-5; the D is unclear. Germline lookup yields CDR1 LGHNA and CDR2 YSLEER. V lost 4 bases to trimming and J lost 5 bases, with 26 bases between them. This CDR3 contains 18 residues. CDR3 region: CASSRIKAFEVRAETQYF. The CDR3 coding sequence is TGCGCCAGCAGCCGCATAAAAGCATTTGAGGTCCGGGCTGAGACCCAGTACTTC.

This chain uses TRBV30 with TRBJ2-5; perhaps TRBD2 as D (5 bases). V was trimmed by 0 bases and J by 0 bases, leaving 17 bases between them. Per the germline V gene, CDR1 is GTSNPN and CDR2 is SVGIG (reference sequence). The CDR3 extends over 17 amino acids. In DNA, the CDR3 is TGTGCCTGGAGTGTAATTGAGGACTTCCAGTACCAAGAGACCCAGTACTTC. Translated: CAWSVIEDFQYQETQYF.

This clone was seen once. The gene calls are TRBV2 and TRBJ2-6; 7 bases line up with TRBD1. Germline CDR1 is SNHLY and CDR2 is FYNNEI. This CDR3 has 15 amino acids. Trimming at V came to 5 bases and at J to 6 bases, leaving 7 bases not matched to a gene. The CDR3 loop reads CASSPQTGSANVLTF. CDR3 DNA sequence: TGTGCCAGCAGTCCCCAGACAGGGTCGGCCAACGTCCTGACTTTC. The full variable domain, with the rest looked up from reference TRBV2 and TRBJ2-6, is EPEVTQTPSHQVTQMGQEVILRCVPISNHLYFYWYRQILGQKVEFLVSFYNNEISEKSEIFDDQFSVERPDGSNFTLKIRSTKLEDSAMYFCASSPQTGSANVLTFGAGSRLTVL.

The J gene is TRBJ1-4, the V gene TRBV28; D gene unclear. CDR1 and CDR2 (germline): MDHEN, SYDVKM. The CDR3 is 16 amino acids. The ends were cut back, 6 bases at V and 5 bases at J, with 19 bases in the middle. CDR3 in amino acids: CASSSPGYGSNEKLFF. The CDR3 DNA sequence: TGTGCCAGCAGCAGCCCGGGCTACGGATCAAATGAAAAACTGTTTTTT.

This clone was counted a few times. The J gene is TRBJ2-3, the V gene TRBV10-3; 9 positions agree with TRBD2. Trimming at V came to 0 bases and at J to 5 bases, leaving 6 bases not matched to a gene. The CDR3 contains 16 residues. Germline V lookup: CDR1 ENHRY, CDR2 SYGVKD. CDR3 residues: CAISESGLAGRDTQYF. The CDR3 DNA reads TGTGCCATCAGTGAGTCTGGCCTAGCGGGGAGAGATACGCAGTATTTT.

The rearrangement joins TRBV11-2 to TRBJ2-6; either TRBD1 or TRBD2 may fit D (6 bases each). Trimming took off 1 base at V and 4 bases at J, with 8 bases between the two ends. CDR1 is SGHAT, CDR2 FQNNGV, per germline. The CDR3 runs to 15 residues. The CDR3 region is CASSLAGAGANVLTF. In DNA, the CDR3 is TGTGCCAGCAGCTTAGCGGGGGCCGGGGCCAACGTCCTGACTTTC.

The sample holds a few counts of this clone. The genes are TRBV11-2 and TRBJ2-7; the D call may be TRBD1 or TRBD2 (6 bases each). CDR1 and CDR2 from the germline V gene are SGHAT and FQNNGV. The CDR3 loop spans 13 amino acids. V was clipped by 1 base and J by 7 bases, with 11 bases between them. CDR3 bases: TGTGCCAGCAGCTTAGCGGGGGCTCGGGAGCAGTACTTC. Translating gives CASSLAGAREQYF.

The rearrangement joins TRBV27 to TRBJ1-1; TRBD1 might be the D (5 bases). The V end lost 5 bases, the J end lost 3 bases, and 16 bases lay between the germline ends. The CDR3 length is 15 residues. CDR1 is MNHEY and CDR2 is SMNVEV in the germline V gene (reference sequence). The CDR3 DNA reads TGTGCCAGCAGTAGCCTCGGGACGGGCGACACTGAAGCTTTCTTT. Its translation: CASSSLGTGDTEAFF.

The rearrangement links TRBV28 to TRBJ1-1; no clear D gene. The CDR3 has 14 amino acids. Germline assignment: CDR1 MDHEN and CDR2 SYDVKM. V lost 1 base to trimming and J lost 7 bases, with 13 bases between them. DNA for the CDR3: TGTGCCAGCAGTTTATCGGGAAGCAAATATGAAGCTTTCTTT. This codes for CASSLSGSKYEAFF.